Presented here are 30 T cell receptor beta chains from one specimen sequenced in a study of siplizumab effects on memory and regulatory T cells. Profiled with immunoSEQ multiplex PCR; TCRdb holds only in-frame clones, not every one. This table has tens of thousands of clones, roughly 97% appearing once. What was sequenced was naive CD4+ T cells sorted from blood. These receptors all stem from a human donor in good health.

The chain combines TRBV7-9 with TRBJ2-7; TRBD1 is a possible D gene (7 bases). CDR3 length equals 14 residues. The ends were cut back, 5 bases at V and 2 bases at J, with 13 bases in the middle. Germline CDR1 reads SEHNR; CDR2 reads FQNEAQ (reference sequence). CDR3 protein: CASSVTGEAYEQYF. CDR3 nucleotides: TGTGCCAGCAGCGTAACAGGGGAGGCCTACGAGCAGTACTTC.

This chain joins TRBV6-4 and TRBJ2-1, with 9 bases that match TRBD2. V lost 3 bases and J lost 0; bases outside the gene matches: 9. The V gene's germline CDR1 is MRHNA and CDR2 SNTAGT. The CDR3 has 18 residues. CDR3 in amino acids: CASSDLAGKRSSYNEQFF. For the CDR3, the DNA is TGTGCCAGCAGTGATCTAGCGGGAAAACGTAGCTCCTACAATGAGCAGTTCTTC.

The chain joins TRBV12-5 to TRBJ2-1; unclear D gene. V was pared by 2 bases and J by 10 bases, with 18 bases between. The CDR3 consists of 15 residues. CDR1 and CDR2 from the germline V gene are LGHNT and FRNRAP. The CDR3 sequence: CASGLSPSKAAEQFF. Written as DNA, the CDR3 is TGTGCTAGTGGTTTGTCTCCGTCGAAGGCGGCGGAGCAGTTCTTC.

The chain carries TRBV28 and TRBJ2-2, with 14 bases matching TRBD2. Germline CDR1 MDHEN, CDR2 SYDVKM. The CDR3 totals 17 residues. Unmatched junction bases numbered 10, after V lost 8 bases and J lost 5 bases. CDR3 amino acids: CASRSGLAGGRTGELFF. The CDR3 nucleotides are TGTGCCAGCCGATCAGGACTAGCGGGAGGAAGGACCGGGGAGCTGTTTTTT.

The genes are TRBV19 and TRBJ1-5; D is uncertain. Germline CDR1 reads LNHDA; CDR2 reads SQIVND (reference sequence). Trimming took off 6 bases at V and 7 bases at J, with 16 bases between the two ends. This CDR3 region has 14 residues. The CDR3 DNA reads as TGTGCCAGTAGGAAGGCCTCAAGGGAACAGCCCCAGCATTTT. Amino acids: CASRKASREQPQHF.

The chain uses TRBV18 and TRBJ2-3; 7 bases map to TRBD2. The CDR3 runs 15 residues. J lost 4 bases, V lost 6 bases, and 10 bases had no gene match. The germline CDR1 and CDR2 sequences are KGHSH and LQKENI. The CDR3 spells CASSTGQAGADTQYF. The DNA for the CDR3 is TGTGCCAGCTCGACCGGGCAGGCGGGAGCAGATACGCAGTATTTT.

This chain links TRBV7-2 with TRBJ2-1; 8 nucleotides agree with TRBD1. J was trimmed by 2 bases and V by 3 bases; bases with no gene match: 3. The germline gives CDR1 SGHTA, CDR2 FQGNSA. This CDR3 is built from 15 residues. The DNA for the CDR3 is TGTGCCAGCAGCTTCGCGACAGGGGCCTACAATGAGCAGTTCTTC. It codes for CASSFATGAYNEQFF.

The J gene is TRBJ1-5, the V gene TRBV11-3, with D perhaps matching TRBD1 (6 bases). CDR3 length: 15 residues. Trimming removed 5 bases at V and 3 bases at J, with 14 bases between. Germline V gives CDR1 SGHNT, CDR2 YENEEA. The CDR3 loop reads CASSQTGWDNQPQHF. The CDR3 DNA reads TGTGCCAGCAGCCAGACAGGATGGGACAATCAGCCCCAGCATTTT.

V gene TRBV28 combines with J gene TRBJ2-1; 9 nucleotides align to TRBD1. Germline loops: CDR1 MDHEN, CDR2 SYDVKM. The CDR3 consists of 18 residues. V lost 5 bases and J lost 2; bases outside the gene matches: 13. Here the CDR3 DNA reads TGTGCCAGCAGTACGAGAGGGACAGGGAACGCAGCCTACAATGAGCAGTTCTTC. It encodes CASSTRGTGNAAYNEQFF.

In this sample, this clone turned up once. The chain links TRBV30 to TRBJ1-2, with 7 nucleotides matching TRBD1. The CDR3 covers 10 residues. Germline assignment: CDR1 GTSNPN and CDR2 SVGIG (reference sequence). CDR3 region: CALGQSGYTF. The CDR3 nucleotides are TGTGCTTTGGGACAGAGTGGCTACACCTTC.

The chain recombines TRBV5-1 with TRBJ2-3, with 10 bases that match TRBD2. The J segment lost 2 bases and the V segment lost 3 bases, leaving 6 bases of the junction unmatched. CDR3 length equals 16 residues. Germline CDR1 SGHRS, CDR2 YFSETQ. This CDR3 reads CASSSLAGVITDTQYF. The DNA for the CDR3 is TGCGCCAGCAGCTCCCTAGCGGGAGTTATCACAGATACGCAGTATTTT.

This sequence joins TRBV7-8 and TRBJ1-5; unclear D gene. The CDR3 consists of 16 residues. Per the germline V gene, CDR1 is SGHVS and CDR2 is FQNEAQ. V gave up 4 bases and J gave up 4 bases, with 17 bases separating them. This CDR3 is CASSSLRQVKNQPQHF. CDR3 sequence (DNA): TGTGCCAGCAGCTCCCTACGCCAGGTAAAAAATCAGCCCCAGCATTTT.

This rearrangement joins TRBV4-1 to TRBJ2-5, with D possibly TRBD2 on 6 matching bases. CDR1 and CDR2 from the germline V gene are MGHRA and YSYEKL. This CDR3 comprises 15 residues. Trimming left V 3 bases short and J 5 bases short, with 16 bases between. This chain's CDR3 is CASSQDPAGRETQYF. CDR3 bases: TGCGCCAGCAGCCAGGACCCTGCGGGACGGGAGACCCAGTACTTC.

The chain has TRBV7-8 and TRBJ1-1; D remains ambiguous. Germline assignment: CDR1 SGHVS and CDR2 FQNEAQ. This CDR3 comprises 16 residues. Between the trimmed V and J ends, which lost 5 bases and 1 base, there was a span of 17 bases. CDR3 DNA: TGTGCCAGCAGCGACGTAAATAATCGGGGGAACACTGAAGCTTTCTTT. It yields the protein CASSDVNNRGNTEAFF.

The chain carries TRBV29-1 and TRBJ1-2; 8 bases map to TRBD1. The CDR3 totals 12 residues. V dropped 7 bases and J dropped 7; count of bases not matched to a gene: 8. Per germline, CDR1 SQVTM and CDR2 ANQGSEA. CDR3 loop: CSETGQGAGYTF. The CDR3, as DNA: TGCAGCGAGACTGGACAGGGCGCTGGCTACACCTTC. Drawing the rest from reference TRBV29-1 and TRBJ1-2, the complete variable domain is SAVISQKPSRDICQRGTSLTIQCQVDSQVTMMFWYRQQPGQSLTLIATANQGSEATYESGFVIDKFPISRPNLTFSTLTVSNMSPEDSSIYLCSETGQGAGYTFGSGTRLTVV.

This CDR3 is CASSYGPYEQYF. The CDR3 region has the DNA TGTGCCAGCAGTTACGGTCCCTACGAGCAGTACTTC. The rearrangement joins TRBV6-5 to TRBJ2-7; the D is unclear. Trimming took off 2 bases at V and 2 bases at J, with 4 bases between the two ends. CDR1 is MNHEY and CDR2 is SVGAGI in the germline V gene. The CDR3 runs to 12 residues.

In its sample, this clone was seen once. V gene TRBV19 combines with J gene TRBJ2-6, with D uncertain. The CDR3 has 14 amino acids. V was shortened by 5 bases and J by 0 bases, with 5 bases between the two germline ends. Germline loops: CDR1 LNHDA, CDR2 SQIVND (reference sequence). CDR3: CASSWISGANVLTF. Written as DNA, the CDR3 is TGTGCCAGTAGTTGGATCTCTGGGGCCAACGTCCTGACTTTC.

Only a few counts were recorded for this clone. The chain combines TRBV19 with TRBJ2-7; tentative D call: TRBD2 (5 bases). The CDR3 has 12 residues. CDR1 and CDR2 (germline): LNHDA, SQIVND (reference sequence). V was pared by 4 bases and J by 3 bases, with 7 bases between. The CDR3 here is CASSRTGYEQYF. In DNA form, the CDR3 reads TGTGCCAGTAGTAGGACTGGCTACGAGCAGTACTTC.

The DNA of the CDR3 is TGTGCCAGCACCCCAGGGGAAAAGGGAAACACCATATATTTT. This sequence encodes CASTPGEKGNTIYF. The chain combines TRBV4-2 with TRBJ1-3, with D perhaps matching TRBD1 (6 bases). The V end lost 7 bases, the J end lost 4 bases, and 14 bases lay between the germline ends. Germline V CDR1 and CDR2: LGHNA, YNFKEQ. The CDR3 has 14 residues.

The CDR3 loop is CAWSVRAEAFF. The CDR3 bases are TGTGCCTGGAGTGTAAGGGCTGAAGCTTTCTTT. The chain has TRBV30 and TRBJ1-1; D remains ambiguous. This CDR3 has 11 amino acids. The V gene lost 0 bases and the J gene lost 6 bases, with 5 bases spanning the gap. From germline, CDR1 is GTSNPN and CDR2 SVGIG (reference sequence).

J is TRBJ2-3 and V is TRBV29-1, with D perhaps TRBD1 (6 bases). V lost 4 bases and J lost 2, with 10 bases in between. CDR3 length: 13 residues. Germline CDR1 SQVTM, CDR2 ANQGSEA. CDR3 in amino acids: CSVGQGHTDTQYF. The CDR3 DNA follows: TGCAGCGTTGGCCAGGGGCACACAGATACGCAGTATTTT.

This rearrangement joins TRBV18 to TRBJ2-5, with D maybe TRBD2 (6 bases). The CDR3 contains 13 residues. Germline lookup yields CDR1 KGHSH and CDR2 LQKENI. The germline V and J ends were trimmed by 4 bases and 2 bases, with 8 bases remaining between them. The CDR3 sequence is CASSQGLQETQYF. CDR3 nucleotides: TGTGCCAGCTCACAGGGACTGCAAGAGACCCAGTACTTC. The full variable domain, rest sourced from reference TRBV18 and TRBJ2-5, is NAGVMQNPRHLVRRRGQEARLRCSPMKGHSHVYWYRQLPEEGLKFMVYLQKENIIDESGMPKERFSAEFPKEGPSILRIQQVVRGDSAAYFCASSQGLQETQYFGPGTRLLVL.

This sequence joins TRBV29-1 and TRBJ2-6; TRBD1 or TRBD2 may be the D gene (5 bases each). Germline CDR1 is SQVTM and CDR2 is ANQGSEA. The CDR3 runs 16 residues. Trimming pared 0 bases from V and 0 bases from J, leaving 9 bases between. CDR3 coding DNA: TGCAGCGTTGAAGATGTCGGGGCCTCTGGGGCCAACGTCCTGACTTTC. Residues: CSVEDVGASGANVLTF. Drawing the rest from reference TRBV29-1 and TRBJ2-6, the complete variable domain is SAVISQKPSRDICQRGTSLTIQCQVDSQVTMMFWYRQQPGQSLTLIATANQGSEATYESGFVIDKFPISRPNLTFSTLTVSNMSPEDSSIYLCSVEDVGASGANVLTFGAGSRLTVL.

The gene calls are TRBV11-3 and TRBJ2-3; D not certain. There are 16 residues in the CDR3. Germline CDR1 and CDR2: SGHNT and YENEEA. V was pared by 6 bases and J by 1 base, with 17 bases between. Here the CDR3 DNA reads TGTGCCAGCAGTTATAGGGCTGGACCACGCACAGATACGCAGTATTTT. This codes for CASSYRAGPRTDTQYF.

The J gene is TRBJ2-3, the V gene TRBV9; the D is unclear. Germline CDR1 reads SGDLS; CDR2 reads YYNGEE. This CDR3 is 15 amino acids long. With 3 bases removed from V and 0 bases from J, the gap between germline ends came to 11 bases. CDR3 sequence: CASSEQFGSTDTQYF. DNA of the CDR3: TGTGCCAGCAGCGAACAATTCGGAAGCACAGATACGCAGTATTTT.

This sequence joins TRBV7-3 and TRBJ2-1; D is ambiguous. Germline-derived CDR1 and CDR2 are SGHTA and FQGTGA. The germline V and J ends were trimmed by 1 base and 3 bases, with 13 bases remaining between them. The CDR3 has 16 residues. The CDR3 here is CASSLISHGNYNEQFF. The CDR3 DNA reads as TGTGCCAGCAGCTTAATCTCCCACGGAAACTACAATGAGCAGTTCTTC.

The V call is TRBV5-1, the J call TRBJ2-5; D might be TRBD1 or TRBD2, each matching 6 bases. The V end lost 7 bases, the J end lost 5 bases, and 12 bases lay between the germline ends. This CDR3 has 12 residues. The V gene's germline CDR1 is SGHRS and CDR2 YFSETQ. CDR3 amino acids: CASARGEETQYF. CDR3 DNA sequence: TGCGCCAGCGCGAGGGGGGAGGAGACCCAGTACTTC.

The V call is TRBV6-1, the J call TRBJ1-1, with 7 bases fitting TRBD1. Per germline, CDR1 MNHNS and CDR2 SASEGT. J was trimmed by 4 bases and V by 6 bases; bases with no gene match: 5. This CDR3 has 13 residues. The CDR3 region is CASRQSGGTEAFF. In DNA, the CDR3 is TGTGCCAGCAGACAGTCAGGGGGCACTGAAGCTTTCTTT.

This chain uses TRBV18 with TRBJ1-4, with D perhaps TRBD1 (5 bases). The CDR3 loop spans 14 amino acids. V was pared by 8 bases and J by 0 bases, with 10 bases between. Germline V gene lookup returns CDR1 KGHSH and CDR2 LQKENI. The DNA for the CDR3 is TGTGCCAGCCGGAGGGGAACAACTAATGAAAAACTGTTTTTT. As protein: CASRRGTTNEKLFF.

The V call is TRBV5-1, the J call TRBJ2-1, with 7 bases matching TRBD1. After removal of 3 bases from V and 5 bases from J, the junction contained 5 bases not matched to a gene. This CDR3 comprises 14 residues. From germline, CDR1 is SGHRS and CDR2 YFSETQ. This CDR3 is CASSWGTENNEQFF. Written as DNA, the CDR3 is TGCGCCAGCAGCTGGGGGACAGAGAACAATGAGCAGTTCTTC.